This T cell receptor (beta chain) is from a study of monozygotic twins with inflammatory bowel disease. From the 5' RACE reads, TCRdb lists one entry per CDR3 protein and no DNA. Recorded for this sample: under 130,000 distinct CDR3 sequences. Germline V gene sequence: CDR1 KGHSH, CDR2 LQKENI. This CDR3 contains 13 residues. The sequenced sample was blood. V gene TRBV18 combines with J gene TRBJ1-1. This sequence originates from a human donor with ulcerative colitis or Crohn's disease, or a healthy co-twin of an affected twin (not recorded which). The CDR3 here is CASSPIVRPEAFF.